One and the same sample provided the 11 T cell receptor beta chains below, sequenced in a study of CD8 T cells in Susac syndrome. RNA, at 0.5 to 1 ug, was reverse transcribed with random hexamers. TCRdb recomputed calls from the immunoSEQ multiplex PCR reads with MiXCR, one row per CDR3 protein. The sample has tens of thousands of distinct CDR3 sequences, just over 90% seen once. Sequencing input: CD8+ T cells from PBMCs. The receptor set was obtained from a human donor with Susac syndrome.

On this clonotype: A junction boundary mismatches the germline segment, possibly from a read error. The chain carries TRBV5-4 and TRBJ2-7; the D call may be TRBD1 or TRBD2 (5 bases each). Germline V gene lookup returns CDR1 SGHNT and CDR2 YYREEE (reference sequence). There are 12 residues in the CDR3. The CDR3 DNA sequence: TGTGCCAGCAGCTTGGGGGTGGGGACCGAGAACTTC. It is translated as CASSLGVGTENF.

V is TRBV4-3 and J is TRBJ1-2; D uncertain. CDR3 length: 15 amino acids. V was clipped by 0 bases and J by 8 bases, with 16 bases between them. Per the germline V gene, CDR1 is LGHNA and CDR2 is YSLEER. CDR3 region: CASSQDGGPLAGYTF. The CDR3 DNA follows: TGCGCCAGCAGCCAAGATGGTGGACCCCTGGCCGGCTACACCTTC.

This clonotype was seen just once. The rearrangement uses TRBV4-3 and TRBJ1-1; D is perhaps TRBD1 (6 bases). Germline CDR1 reads LGHNA; CDR2 reads YSLEER. Trimming left V 0 bases short and J 0 bases short, with 8 bases between. The CDR3 runs 15 residues. CDR3 sequence (DNA): TGCGCCAGCAGCCAAGAACCAGGGGTGAACACTGAAGCTTTCTTT. It translates to CASSQEPGVNTEAFF.

The gene calls are TRBV6-5 and TRBJ2-7, with TRBD1 matching over 7 bases. V lost 6 bases, J lost 9 bases, and 14 bases stayed unmatched. The germline CDR1 and CDR2 sequences are MNHEY and SVGAGI. This CDR3 spans 14 amino acids. CDR3 in amino acids: CASRTTGPTSGQYF. The CDR3, as DNA: TGTGCCAGCAGAACGACAGGGCCTACGTCTGGGCAGTACTTC.

This clonotype has just one count. An end of the junction does not agree with germline; a read error may underlie this. This chain uses TRBV7-7 with TRBJ2-1; D remains ambiguous. CDR3 length: 13 amino acids. The germline V gene has CDR1 SSHAT and CDR2 FNYEAQ (reference sequence). CDR3 nucleotides: TGTGCTAGCAGCTTGAGTCAGCTGAATGAGCAGTTCTTC. This codes for CASSLSQLNEQFF. Variable domain in full (rest from reference TRBV7-7 and TRBJ2-1): GAGVSQSPRYKVTKRGQDVTLRCDPISSHATLYWYQQALGQGPEFLTYFNYEAQPDKSGLPSDRFSAERPEGSISTLTIQRTEQRDSAMYRCASSLSQLNEQFFGPGTRLTVL.

J is TRBJ2-7 and V is TRBV4-1; D assignment may be TRBD1 or TRBD2 (5 bases each). The CDR3 consists of 12 residues. CDR1 MGHRA and CDR2 YSYEKL come from the germline V gene. The V end lost 0 bases, the J end lost 7 bases, and 7 bases lay between the germline ends. CDR3 region: CASSQDGAEQYF. The CDR3, as DNA: TGCGCCAGCAGCCAAGACGGGGCTGAGCAGTACTTC.

This sequence joins TRBV28 and TRBJ2-5, with D perhaps assigned TRBD1 or TRBD2 (5 bases each). Trimming took 1 base from V and 4 from J, leaving 7 bases between them. CDR1 and CDR2 (germline): MDHEN, SYDVKM. This CDR3 contains 13 residues. The CDR3 DNA follows: TGTGCCAGCAGTTTATTTGGGGGAGAGACCCAGTACTTC. This translates into CASSLFGGETQYF.

V usage is TRBV12-3 or TRBV12-4 and J usage is TRBJ1-1, with 8 bases matching TRBD1. This CDR3 region has 15 residues. V lost 5 bases, J lost 6 bases, and 11 bases stayed unmatched. The CDR3 DNA sequence: TGTGCCAGCAGTCATAGGACAGGGCTGGGCCCTGAAGCTTTCTTT. Amino acid sequence: CASSHRTGLGPEAFF.

The gene calls are TRBV20-1 and TRBJ2-7; D remains ambiguous. From germline, CDR1 is DFQATT and CDR2 SNEGSKA (reference sequence). Trimming removed 4 bases from V and 3 bases from J, with 13 bases in between. The CDR3 spans 13 residues. CDR3 in DNA: TGCAGTGCTATCTTCCAAGAAAACTACGAGCAGTACTTC. Residues: CSAIFQENYEQYF.

This chain links TRBV28 with TRBJ1-1; tentative D call: TRBD1 (6 bases). The CDR3 runs to 13 residues. CDR1 and CDR2 (germline): MDHEN, SYDVKM. Trimming took 8 bases from V and 4 from J, leaving 14 bases between them. The chain's CDR3 is CASSSHRATEAFF. Written as DNA, the CDR3 is TGTGCCAGCTCATCTCACAGGGCCACTGAAGCTTTCTTT.

The chain carries TRBV28 and TRBJ2-1; D is unclear. With 3 bases removed from V and 8 bases from J, the gap between germline ends came to 11 bases. The germline CDR1 and CDR2 sequences are MDHEN and SYDVKM. The CDR3 extends over 13 amino acids. The CDR3 DNA reads TGTGCCAGCAGTTTTAACACCTTAGATGAGCAGTTCTTC. It is translated as CASSFNTLDEQFF.